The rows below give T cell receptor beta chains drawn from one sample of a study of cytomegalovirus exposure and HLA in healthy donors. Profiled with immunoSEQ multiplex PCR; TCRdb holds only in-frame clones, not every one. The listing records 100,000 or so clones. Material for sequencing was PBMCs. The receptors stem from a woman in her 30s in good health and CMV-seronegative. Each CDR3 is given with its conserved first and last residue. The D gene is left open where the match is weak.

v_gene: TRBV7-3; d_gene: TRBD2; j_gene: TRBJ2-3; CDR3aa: CASSRLPSGAADTQYF
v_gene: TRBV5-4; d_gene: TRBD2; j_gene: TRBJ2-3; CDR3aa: CASSSQAGGRTDTQYF
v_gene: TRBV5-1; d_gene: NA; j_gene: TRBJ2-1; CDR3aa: CASSLSQPVRDEQFF
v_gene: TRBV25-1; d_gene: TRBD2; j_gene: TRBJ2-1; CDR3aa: CASSVAGVVEQFF
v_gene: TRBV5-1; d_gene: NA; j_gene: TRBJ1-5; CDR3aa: CASSLEANQPQHF
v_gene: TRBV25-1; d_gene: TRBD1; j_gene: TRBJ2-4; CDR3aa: CASSADREEAKNIQYF
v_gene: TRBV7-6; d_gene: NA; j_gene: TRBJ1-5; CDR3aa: CASSGGVGNQPQHF
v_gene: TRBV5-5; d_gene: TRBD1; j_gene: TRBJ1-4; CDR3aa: CASSLGEDRGRIEKLFF
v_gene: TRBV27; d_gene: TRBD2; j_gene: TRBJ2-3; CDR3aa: CASSSPLLLAGEGDTQYF
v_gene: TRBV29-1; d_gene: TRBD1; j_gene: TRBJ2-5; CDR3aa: CSVEEIGTGLETQYF
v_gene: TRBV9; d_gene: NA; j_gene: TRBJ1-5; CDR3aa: CARGGQVPQHF
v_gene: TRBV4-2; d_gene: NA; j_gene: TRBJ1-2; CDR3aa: CASSQGTEYGYTF
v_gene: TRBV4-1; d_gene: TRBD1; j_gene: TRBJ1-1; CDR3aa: CASSQDRPRPQGENTEAFF
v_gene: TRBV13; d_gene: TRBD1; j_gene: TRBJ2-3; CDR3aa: CASDRQGMGTDTQYF
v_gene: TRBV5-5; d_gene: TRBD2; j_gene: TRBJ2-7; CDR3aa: CASSLVPAGEGEQYF
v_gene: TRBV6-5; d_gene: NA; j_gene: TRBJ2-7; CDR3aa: CASSKEGYGYEQYF
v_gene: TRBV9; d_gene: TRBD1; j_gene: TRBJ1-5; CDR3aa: CASSAGTARHQPQHF
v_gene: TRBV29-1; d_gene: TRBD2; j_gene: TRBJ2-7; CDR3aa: CSVWTSGNYEQYF
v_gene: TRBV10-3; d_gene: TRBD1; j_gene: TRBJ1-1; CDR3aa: CAMGQGNTEAFF
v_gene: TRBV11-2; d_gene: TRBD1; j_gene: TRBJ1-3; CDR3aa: CASSKGTGIPDSGNTIYF
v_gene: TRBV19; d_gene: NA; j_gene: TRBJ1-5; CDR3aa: CASSSGVIEPQHF
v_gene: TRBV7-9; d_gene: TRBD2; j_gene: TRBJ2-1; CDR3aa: CASSPDLSGKWNEQFF
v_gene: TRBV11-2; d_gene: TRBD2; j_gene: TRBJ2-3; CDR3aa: CASSTGLGITDTQYF
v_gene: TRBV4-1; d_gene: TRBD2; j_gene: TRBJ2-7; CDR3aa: CASSQETSNYEQYF
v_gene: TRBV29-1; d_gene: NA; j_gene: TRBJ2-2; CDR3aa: CSVEGGNTGELFF
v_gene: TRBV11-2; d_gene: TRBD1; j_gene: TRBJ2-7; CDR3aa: CASSFGTGYEQYF
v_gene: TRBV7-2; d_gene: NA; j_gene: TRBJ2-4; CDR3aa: CASSRDTGSLENIQYF
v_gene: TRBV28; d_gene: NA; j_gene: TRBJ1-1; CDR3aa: CASSLIGGNTEAFF
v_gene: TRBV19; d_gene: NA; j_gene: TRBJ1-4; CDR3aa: CASSIDGEEKLFF
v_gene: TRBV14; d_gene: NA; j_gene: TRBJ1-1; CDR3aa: CASSQARLGTEAFF
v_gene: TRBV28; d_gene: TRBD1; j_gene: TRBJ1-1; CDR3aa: CASSSNRQGMNTEAFF
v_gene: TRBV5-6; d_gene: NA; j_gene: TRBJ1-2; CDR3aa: CASSLDTGNYGYTF
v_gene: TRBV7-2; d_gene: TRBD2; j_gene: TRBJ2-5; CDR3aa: CASSLAGQAGGEQYF
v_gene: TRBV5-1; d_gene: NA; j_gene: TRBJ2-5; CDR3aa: CASSLVGQGETQYF
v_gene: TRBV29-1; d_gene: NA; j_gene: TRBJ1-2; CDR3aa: CSVVGRGIYGYTF
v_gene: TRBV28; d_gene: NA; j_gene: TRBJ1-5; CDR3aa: CASSSSTSGSNQPQHF
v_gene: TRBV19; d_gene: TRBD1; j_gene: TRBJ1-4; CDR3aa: CASSPGQGLEEKLFF
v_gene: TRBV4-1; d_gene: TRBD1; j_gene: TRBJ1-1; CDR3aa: CASSQAPGTVNTEAFF
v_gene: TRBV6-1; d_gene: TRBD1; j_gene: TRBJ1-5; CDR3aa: CASKEQGGQPQHF
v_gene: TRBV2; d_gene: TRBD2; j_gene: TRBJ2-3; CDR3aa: CASSEVRGADTQYF
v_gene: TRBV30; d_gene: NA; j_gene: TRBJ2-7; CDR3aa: CAWTQDSEQYF